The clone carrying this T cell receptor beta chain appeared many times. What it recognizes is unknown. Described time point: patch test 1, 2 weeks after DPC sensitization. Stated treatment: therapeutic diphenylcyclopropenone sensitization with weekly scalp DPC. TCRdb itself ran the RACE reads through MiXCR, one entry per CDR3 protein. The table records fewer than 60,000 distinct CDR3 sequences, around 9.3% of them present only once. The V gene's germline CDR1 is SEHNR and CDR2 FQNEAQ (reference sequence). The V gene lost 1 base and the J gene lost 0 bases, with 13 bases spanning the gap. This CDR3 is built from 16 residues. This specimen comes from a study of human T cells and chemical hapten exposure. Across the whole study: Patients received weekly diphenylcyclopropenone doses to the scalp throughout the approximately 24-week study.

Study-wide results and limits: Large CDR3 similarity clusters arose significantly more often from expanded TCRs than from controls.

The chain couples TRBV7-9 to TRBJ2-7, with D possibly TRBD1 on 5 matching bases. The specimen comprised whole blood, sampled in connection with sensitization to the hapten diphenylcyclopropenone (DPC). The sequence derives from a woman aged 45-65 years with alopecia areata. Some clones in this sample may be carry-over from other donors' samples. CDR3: CASSLGWGGSSYEQYF. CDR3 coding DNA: TGTGCCAGCAGCTTAGGCTGGGGCGGAAGCTCCTACGAGCAGTACTTC.